A single count supports the clone carrying this TCR beta chain. The source of the sample is a study of blood T cell repertoires in COVID-19. V shed 2 bases and J shed 5 bases, with 9 bases lying between them. The V gene's germline CDR1 is LNHNV and CDR2 YYDKDF (reference sequence). The CDR3 loop spans 13 amino acids. Clones were sequenced by immunoSEQ multiplex PCR, and TCRdb holds only the in-frame ones, with some missing. The data show around 400,000 clones, with more than 75% seen just once and 2.3% held by the top ten. This sequence originates from a woman between 55 and 75 years old with COVID-19, enrolled during active disease. Input material: peripheral blood. V is TRBV15 and J is TRBJ1-1, with D possibly matching TRBD1 (6 bases). CDR3 protein: CATSRSQGTEAFF. CDR3 bases: TGTGCCACCAGCAGATCCCAGGGGACTGAAGCTTTCTTT.